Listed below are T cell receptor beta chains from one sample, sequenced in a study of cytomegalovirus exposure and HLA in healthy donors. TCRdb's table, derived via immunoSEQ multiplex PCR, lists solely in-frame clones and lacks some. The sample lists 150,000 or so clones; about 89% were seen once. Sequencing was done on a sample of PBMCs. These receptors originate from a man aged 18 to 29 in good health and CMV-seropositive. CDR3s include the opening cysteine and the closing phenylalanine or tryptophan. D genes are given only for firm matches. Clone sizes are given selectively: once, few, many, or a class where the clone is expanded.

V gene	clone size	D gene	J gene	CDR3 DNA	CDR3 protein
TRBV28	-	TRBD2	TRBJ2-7	TGTGCCAGCACTTACCGGACTAGGACCTACGAGCAGTACTTC	CASTYRTRTYEQYF
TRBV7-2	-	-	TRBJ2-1	TGTGCCAGCAGCTTAGACGGACAGAGTTACAATGAGCAGTTCTTC	CASSLDGQSYNEQFF
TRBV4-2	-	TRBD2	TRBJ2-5	TGTGCCAGCAGTAGCGGGAGAGCAGGGGAGACCCAGTACTTC	CASSSGRAGETQYF
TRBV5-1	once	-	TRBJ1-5	TGCGCCAGCAGCCCGCACGGGGAGGGCAATCAGCCCCAGCATTTT	CASSPHGEGNQPQHF
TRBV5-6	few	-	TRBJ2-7	TGTGCCAGCAGCTCGCGGGACGGCTACGAGCAGTACTTC	CASSSRDGYEQYF
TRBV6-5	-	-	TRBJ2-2	TGTGCCAGCAGGGAGACTAGGACGACCGGGGAGCTGTTTTTT	CASRETRTTGELFF
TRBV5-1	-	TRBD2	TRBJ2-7	TGCGCCAGCAGCTTGGGACTAGCGGAGACCTACGAGCAGTACTTC	CASSLGLAETYEQYF
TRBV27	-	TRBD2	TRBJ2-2	TGTGCCAGCAGGCTTAAAGCGGGGCCCGGTACCGGGGAGCTGTTTTTT	CASRLKAGPGTGELFF
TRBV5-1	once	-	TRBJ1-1	TGCGCCAGCAGGGGCCCCTCAGTGGCTTTCTTT	CASRGPSVAFF
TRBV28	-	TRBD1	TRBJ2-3	TGTGCCACTCACGGACAGGGGAGGACAGATACGCAGTATTTT	CATHGQGRTDTQYF
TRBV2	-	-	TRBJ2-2	TGTGCCAGCAGTGATGGGGGAGGTTCGAACACCGGGGAGCTGTTTTTT	CASSDGGGSNTGELFF
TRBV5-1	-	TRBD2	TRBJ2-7	TGCGCCAGCAGCTTGACTAGCGGGAATTACGAGCAGTACTTC	CASSLTSGNYEQYF
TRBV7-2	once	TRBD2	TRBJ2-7	TGTGCCAGCAGCCTAAACGGGGGGGTTTACGAGCAGTACTTC	CASSLNGGVYEQYF
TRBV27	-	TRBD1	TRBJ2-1	TGTGCCAGCACCCATTCGGGACAGGGCTTGGATGAGCAGTTCTTC	CASTHSGQGLDEQFF
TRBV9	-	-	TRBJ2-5	TGTGCCAGCAGCGGACTAGGAGAGACCCAGTACTTC	CASSGLGETQYF
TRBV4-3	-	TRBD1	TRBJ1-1	TGCGCCAGCAGCCAAGGAGGACAGGGGCTGAACACTGAAGCTTTCTTT	CASSQGGQGLNTEAFF